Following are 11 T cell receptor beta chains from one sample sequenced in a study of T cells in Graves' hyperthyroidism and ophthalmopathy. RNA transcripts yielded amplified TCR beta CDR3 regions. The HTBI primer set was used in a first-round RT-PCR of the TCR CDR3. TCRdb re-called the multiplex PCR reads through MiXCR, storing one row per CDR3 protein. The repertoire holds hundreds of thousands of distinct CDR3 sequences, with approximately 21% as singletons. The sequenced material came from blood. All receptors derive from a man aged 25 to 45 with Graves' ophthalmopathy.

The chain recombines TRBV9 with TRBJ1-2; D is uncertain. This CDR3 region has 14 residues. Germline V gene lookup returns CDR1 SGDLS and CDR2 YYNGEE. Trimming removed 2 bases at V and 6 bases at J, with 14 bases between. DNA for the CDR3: TGTGCCAGCAGCGTCAGCCCTGATGGGGATGGCTACACCTTC. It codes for CASSVSPDGDGYTF.

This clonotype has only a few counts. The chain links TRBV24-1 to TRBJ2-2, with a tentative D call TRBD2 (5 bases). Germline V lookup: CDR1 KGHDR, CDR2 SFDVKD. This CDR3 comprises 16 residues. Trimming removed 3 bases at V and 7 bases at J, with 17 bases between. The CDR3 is CATSDTTSRGGGELFF. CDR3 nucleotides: TGTGCCACCAGTGATACGACCTCCCGAGGAGGCGGGGAGCTGTTTTTT.

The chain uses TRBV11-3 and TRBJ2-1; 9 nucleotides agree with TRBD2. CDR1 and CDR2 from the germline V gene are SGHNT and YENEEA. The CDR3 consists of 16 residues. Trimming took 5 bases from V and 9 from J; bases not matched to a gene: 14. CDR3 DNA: TGTGCCAGCAGCGAAGATGGTAGCGGGAGTCTAGCTGAGCAGTTCTTC. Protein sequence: CASSEDGSGSLAEQFF. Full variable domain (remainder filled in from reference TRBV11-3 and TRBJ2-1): EAGVVQSPRYKIIEKKQPVAFWCNPISGHNTLYWYLQNLGQGPELLIRYENEEAVDDSQLPKDRFSAERLKGVDSTLKIQPAELGDSAVYLCASSEDGSGSLAEQFFGPGTRLTVL.

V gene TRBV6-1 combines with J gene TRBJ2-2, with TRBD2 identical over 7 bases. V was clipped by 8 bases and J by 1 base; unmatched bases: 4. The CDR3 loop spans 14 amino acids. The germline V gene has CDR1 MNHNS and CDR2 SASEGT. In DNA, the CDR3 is TGTGCCAGCGGGGGGGGGAGGAACACCGGGGAGCTGTTTTTT. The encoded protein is CASGGGRNTGELFF.

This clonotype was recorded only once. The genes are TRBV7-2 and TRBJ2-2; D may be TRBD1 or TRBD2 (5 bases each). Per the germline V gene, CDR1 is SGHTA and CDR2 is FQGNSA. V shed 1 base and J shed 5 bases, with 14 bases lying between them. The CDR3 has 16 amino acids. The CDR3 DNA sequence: TGTGCCAGCAGCTTAGTTGGGACCTACACTACCGGGGAGCTGTTTTTT. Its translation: CASSLVGTYTTGELFF.

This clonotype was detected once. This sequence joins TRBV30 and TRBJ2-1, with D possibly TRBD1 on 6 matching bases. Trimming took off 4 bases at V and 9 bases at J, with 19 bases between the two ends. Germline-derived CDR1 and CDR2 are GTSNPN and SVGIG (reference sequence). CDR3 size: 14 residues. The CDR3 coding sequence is TGTGCCTGGACAGGGGAAGGTGTGGGCTGTGAGCAGTTCTTC. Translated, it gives CAWTGEGVGCEQFF.

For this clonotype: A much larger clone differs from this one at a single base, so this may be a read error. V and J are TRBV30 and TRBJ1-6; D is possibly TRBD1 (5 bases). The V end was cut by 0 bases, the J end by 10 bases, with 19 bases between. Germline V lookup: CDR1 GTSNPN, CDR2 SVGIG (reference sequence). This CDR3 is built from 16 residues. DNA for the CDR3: TGTGCCTGGAGTGTTCAGGGCCTAAGCAGGAAGTCACCCCTCCACTTT. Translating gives CAWSVQGLSRKSPLHF. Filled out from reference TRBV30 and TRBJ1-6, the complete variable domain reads SQTIHQWPATLVQPVGSPLSLECTVEGTSNPNLYWYRQAAGRGLQLLFYSVGIGQISSEVPQNLSASRPQDRQFILSSKKLLLSDSGFYLCAWSVQGLSRKSPLHFGNGTRLTVT.

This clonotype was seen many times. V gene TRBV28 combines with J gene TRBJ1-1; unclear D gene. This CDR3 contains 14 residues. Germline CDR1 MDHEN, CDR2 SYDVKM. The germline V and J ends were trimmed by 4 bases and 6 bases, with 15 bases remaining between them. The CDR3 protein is CASSSPRVHSEAFF. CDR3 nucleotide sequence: TGTGCCAGCAGTTCCCCCCGGGTACACTCTGAAGCTTTCTTT.

CDR3 nucleotide sequence: TGTGCCAGCAGCTTGATAGGGAGTGACACCGGGGAGCTGTTTTTT. Protein: CASSLIGSDTGELFF. The chain carries TRBV5-6 and TRBJ2-2, with D tentatively TRBD2 (5 bases). Per germline, CDR1 SGHDT and CDR2 YYEEEE. V dropped 1 base and J dropped 3 bases, with 10 bases sitting between them. The CDR3 is made up of 15 amino acids.

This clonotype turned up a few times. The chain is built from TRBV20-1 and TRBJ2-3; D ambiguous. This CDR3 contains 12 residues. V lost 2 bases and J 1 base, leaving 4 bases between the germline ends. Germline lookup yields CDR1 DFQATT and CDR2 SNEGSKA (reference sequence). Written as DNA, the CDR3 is TGCAGTGCTAGACCCCGCACAGATACGCAGTATTTT. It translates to CSARPRTDTQYF.

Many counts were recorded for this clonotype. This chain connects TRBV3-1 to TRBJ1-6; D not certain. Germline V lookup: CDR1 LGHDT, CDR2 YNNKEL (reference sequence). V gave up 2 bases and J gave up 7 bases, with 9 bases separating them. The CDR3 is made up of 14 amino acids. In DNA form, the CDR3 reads TGTGCCAGCAGCCAAACGTTGAGAAATTCACCCCTCCACTTT. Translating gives CASSQTLRNSPLHF. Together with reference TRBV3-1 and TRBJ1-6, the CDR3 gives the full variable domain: DTAVSQTPKYLVTQMGNDKSIKCEQNLGHDTMYWYKQDSKKFLKIMFSYNNKELIINETVPNRFSPKSPDKAHLNLHINSLELGDSAVYFCASSQTLRNSPLHFGNGTRLTVT.